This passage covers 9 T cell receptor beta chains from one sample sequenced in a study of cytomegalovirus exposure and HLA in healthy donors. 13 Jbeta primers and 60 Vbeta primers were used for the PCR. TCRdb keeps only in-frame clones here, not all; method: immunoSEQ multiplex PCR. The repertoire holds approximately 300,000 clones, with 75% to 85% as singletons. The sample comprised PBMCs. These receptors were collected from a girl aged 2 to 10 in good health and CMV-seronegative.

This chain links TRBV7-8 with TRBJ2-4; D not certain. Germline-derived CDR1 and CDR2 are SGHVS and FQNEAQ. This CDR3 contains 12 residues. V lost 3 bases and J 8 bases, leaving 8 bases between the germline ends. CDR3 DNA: TGTGCCAGCAGCTTGAGGCCGTACATTCAGTACTTC. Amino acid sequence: CASSLRPYIQYF.

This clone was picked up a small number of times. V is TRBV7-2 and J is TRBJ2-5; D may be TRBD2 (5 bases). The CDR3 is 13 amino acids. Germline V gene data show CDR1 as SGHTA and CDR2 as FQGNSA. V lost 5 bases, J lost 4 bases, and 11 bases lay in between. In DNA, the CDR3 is TGTGCCAGCAGCGTAACTAGTATAGAGACCCAGTACTTC. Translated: CASSVTSIETQYF.

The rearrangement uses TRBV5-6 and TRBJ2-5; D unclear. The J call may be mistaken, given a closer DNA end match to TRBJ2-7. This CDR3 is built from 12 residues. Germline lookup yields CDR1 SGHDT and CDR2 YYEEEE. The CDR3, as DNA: TGTGCCAGCAGCTTGGTGCCCTACGAGCAGTACTTC. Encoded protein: CASSLVPYEQYF.

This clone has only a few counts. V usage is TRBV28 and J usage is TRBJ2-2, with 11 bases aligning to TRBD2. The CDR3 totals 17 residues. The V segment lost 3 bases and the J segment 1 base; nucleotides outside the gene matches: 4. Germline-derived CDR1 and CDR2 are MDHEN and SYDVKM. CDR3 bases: TGTGCCAGCAGTTTTGGACTAGCGGGCCTGAACACCGGGGAGCTGTTTTTT. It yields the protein CASSFGLAGLNTGELFF. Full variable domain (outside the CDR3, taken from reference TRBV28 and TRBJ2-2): DVKVTQSSRYLVKRTGEKVFLECVQDMDHENMFWYRQDPGLGLRLIYFSYDVKMKEKGDIPEGYSVSREKKERFSLILESASTNQTSMYLCASSFGLAGLNTGELFFGEGSRLTVL.

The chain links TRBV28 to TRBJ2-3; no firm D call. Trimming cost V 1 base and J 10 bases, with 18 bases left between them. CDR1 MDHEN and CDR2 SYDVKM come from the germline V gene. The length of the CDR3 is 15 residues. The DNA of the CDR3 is TGTGCCAGCAGTTTATACGCACAGAACCGCAATCCGCAGTATTTT. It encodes CASSLYAQNRNPQYF.

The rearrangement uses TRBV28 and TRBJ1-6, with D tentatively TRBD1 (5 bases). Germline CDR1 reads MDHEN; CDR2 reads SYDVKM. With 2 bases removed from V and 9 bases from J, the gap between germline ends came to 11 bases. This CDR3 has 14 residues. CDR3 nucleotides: TGTGCCAGCAGTTTACAGGGTGATAGTTCACCCCTCCACTTT. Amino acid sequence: CASSLQGDSSPLHF. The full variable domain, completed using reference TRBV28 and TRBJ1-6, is DVKVTQSSRYLVKRTGEKVFLECVQDMDHENMFWYRQDPGLGLRLIYFSYDVKMKEKGDIPEGYSVSREKKERFSLILESASTNQTSMYLCASSLQGDSSPLHFGNGTRLTVT.

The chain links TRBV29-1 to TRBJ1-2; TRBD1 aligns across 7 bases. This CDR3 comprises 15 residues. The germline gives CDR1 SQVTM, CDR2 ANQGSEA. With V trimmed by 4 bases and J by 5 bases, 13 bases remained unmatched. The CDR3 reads CSVGAPGTDHYGYTF. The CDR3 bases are TGCAGCGTTGGGGCCCCCGGGACAGACCATTATGGCTACACCTTC.

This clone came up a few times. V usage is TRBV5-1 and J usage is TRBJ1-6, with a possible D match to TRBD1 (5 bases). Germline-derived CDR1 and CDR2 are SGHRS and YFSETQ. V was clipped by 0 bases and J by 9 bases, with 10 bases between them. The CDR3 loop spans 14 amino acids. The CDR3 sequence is CASSLGGVASPLHF. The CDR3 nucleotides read TGCGCCAGCAGCTTGGGGGGGGTCGCTTCACCCCTCCACTTT.

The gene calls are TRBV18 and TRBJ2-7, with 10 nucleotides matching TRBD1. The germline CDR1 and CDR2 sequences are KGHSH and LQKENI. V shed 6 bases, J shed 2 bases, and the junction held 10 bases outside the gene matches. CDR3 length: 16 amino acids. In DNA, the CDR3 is TGTGCCAGCTCCGAACTCCCGGGACAGGGGACCTACGAGCAGTACTTC. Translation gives CASSELPGQGTYEQYF.